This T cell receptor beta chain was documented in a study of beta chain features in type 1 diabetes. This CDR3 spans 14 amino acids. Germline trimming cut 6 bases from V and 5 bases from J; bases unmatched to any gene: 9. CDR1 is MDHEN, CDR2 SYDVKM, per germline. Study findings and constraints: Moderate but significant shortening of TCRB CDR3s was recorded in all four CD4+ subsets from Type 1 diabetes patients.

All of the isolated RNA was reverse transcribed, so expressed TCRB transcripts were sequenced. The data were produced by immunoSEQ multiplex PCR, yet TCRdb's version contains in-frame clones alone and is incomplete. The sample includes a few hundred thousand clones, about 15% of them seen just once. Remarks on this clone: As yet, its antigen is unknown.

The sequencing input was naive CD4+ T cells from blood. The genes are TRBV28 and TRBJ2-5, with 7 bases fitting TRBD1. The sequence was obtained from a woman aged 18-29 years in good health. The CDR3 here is CASRPQDRRETQYF. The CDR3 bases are TGTGCCAGCAGGCCCCAGGACAGGCGGGAGACCCAGTACTTC. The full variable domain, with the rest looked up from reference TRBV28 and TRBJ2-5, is DVKVTQSSRYLVKRTGEKVFLECVQDMDHENMFWYRQDPGLGLRLIYFSYDVKMKEKGDIPEGYSVSREKKERFSLILESASTNQTSMYLCASRPQDRRETQYFGPGTRLLVL.